This TCR beta chain was documented in a study of control samples from healthy donors and cancer patients. Germline V gene data show CDR1 as SGHVS and CDR2 as FQNEAQ. CDR3 length: 15 amino acids. The V gene lost 1 base and the J gene lost 5 bases, with 14 bases spanning the gap. The assay was immunoSEQ multiplex PCR, and TCRdb's table has in-frame clones only and misses some. Of 85,000 to 110,000 clones in the sample, approximately 90% were seen once. The V call is TRBV7-8, the J call TRBJ2-5, with D perhaps matching TRBD2 (6 bases). The sequence was obtained from a man in his sixties with lung cancer. Sample: PBMCs. In nucleotides, the CDR3 is TGTGCCAGCAGCTTAGTTCCGGCAGGGAGGGAGACCCAGTACTTC. It translates to CASSLVPAGRETQYF.